Given below is one TCR beta chain in context. The clone's antigen remains unknown. It has no much larger one-base neighbor in the sample; base qualities were not kept. The data were taken from a study of T-cell reconstitution after alpha-beta-depleted transplantation in children (TCRdb year 2016). For context, the study as a whole: Using TCR repertoire profiling, the study followed T-cell immune reconstitution in a quantitative way in children after TCRalphabeta/CD19-depleted allogeneic hematopoietic cell transplantation.

Library preparation employed PCR. TCRdb records Illumina HiSeq 2500 as the sequencer. TCR library preparation used molecular barcoding, with unique molecular identifiers applied to normalize quantification of the TCRbeta repertoire. TCRdb ran its own pipeline on the public reads, namely fastp trimming at Q25 and MiXCR clone calling, and kept in-frame beta chains. For every CDR3 protein sequence, its rows merge into one entry that carries the most common genes and DNA. This sample has about 420,000 distinct CDR3 sequences in its table, and approximately 11% of those were observed once. The top ten hold about 5% of the sample. Inclusive of the bounding cysteine and phenylalanine, the CDR3 is 13 residues long. The retained sequence is limited to the CDR3, 39 bases, with the frame set at the first base. Trimming removed 0 bases from V and 7 bases from J; the gene matches leave 3 bases unexplained. The germline V gene supplies CDR1 SQVTM and CDR2 ANQGSEA.

The sequencing here drew on PBMCs from the stem cell graft donor, taken from the stem cell graft. This TCR derives from a human donor who donated a stem cell graft to a child with acute myeloid leukemia. The V and J genes are TRBV29-1 and TRBJ1-5; the junction holds 7 bases that match TRBD1. CDR3 region: CSVEDQGGQPQHF. The bases read TGCAGCGTTGAAGATCAGGGGGGCCAGCCCCAGCATTTT.